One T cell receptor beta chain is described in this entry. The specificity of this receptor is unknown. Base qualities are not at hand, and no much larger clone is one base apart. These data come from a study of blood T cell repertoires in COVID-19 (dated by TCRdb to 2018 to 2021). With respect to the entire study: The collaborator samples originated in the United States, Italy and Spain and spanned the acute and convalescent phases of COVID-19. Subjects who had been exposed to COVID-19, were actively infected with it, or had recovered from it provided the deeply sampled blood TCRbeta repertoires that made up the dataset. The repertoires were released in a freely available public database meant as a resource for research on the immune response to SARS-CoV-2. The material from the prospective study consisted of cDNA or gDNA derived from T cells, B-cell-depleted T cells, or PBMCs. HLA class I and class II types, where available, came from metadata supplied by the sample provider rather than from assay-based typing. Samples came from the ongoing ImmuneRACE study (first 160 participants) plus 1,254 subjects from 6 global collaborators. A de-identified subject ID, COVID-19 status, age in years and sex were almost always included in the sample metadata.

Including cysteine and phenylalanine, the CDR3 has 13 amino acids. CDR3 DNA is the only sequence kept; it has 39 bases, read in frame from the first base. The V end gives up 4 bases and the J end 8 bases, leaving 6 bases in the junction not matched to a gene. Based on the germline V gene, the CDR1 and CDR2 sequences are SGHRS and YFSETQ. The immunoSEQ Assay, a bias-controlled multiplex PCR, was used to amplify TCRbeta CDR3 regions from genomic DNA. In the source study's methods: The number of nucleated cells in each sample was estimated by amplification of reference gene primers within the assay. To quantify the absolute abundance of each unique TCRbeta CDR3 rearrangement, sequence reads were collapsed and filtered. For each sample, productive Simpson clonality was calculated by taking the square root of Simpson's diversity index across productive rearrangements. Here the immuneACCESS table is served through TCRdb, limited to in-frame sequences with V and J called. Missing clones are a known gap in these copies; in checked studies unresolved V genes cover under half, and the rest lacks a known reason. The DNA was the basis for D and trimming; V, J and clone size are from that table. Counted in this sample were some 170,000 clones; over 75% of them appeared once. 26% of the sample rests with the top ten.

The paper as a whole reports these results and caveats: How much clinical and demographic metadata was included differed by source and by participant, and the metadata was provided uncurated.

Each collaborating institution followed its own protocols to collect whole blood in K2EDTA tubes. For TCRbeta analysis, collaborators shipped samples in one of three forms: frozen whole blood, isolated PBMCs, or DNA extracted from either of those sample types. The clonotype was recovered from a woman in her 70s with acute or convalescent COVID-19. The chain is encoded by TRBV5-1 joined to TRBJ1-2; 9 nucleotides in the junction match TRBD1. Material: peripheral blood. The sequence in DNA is TGCGCCAGCAGCCCGGGGACAGGGACGGGCTACACCTTC. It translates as CASSPGTGTGYTF.